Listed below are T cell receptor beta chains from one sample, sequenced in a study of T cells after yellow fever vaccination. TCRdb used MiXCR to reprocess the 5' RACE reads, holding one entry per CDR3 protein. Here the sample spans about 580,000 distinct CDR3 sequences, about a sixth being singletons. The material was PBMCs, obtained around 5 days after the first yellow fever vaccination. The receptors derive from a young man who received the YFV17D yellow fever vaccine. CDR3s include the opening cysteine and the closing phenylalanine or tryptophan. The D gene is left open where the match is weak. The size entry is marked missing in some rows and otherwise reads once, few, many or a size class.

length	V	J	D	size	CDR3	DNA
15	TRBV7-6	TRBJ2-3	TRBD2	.	CASSLEAGGRDTQYF	TGTGCCAGCAGCTTAGAGGCGGGGGGCAGAGATACGCAGTATTTT
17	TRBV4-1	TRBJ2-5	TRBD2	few	CASSGIPGSGGGETQYF	TGCGCCAGCAGCGGTATCCCAGGAAGCGGGGGAGGAGAGACCCAGTACTTC
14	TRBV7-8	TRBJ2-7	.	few	CASSLATATQEQYF	TGTGCCAGCAGCTTAGCCACAGCGACTCAAGAGCAGTACTTC
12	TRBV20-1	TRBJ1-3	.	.	CSCGGTRNTIYF	TGCAGTTGCGGTGGGACTAGAAACACCATATATTTT
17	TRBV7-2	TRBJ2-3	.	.	CASTLPLEGTSTDTQYF	TGTGCCAGCACCCTACCGCTTGAGGGCACTAGCACAGATACGCAGTATTTT
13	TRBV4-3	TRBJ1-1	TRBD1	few	CASRAGGQNEAFF	TGCGCCAGCAGGGCAGGGGGACAAAATGAAGCTTTCTTT
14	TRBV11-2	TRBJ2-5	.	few	CASSLMGGEETQYF	TGTGCCAGCAGCTTAATGGGGGGAGAAGAGACCCAGTACTTC
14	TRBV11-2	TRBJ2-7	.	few	CASRRISGAYEQYF	TGTGCCAGCAGACGAATTAGTGGGGCCTACGAGCAGTACTTC
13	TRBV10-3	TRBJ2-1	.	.	CATSSTGNNEQFF	TGTGCCACCAGTTCGACGGGGAACAATGAGCAGTTCTTC
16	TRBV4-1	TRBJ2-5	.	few	CASSRTGVIQQETQYF	TGCGCCAGCAGCCGAACCGGGGTGATACAGCAAGAGACCCAGTACTTC
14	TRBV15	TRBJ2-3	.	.	CATSRTGGTDTQYF	TGTGCCACCAGCAGGACCGGGGGCACAGATACGCAGTATTTT
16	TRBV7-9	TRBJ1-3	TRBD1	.	CASSFWTGVVGNTIYF	TGTGCCAGCAGCTTCTGGACAGGGGTAGTTGGAAACACCATATATTTT
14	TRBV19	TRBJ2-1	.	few	CASSMQGSYNEQFF	TGTGCCAGTAGTATGCAGGGTTCCTACAATGAGCAGTTCTTC
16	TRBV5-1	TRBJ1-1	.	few	CASSLSADMRNTEAFF	TGCGCCAGCAGCTTGTCCGCAGATATGAGGAACACTGAAGCTTTCTTT
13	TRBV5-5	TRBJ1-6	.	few	CASSLMDNSPLHF	TGTGCCAGCAGCTTGATGGATAATTCACCCCTCCACTTT
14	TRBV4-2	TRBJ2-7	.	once	CASSQEGLAYEQYF	TGTGCCAGCAGCCAAGAGGGCCTAGCCTACGAGCAGTACTTC
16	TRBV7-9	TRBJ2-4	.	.	CASSSQGGRGRNIQYF	TGTGCCAGCAGCTCCCAGGGGGGGCGAGGAAGAAACATTCAGTACTTC
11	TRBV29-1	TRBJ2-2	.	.	CSVGRGGELFF	TGCAGCGTGGGAAGGGGCGGGGAGCTGTTTTTT
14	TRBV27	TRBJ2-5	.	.	CASSVLGFQETQYF	TGTGCCAGCAGTGTCCTAGGGTTCCAAGAGACCCAGTACTTC
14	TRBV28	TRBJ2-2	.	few	CASSRQPNTGELFF	TGTGCCAGCAGTCGACAGCCTAACACCGGGGAGCTGTTTTTT
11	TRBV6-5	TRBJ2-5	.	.	CASRQVETQYF	TGTGCCAGCCGACAGGTGGAGACCCAGTACTTC
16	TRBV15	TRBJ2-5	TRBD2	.	CATSRARRGGRETQYF	TGTGCCACCAGCAGAGCTCGGCGGGGGGGCCGAGAGACCCAGTACTTC
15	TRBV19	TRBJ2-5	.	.	CASSPGNSGPETQYF	TGTGCCAGTAGTCCCGGGAACAGCGGACCAGAGACCCAGTACTTC
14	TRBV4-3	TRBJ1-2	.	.	CVSGIYGGFSGYPF	TGCGTCAGCGGAATATACGGGGGCTTTAGTGGCTACCCCTTC
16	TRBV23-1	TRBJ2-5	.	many	CASSQSGSTGEETQYF	TGCGCCAGCAGTCAATCCGGCAGCACAGGAGAAGAGACCCAGTACTTC
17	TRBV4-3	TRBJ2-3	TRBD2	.	CASSPSLAGFYTDTQYF	TGCGCCAGCAGCCCCTCACTAGCGGGGTTTTACACAGATACGCAGTATTTT
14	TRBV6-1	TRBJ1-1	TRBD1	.	CASNPGTGNTEAFF	TGTGCCAGCAATCCCGGGACAGGGAACACTGAAGCTTTCTTT
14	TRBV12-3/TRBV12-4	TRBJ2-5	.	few	CASSPSDFQETQYF	TGTGCCAGCAGTCCCTCGGATTTCCAAGAGACCCAGTACTTC
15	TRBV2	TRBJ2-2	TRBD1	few	CASRAGTGYIGELFF	TGTGCCAGCAGAGCCGGGACAGGGTATATCGGGGAGCTGTTTTTT
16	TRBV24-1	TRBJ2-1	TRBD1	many	CATSAVDRGRRNEQFF	TGTGCCACCAGTGCCGTGGACAGGGGGCGCAGAAATGAGCAGTTCTTC
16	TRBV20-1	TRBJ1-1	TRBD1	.	CSARTSGTAGGTEAFF	TGCAGTGCTCGTACTTCCGGGACAGCGGGGGGGACTGAAGCTTTCTTT
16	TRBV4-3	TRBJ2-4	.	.	CASSQARSLAKNIQYF	TGCGCCAGCAGCCAGGCTAGGTCCCTAGCCAAAAACATTCAGTACTTC
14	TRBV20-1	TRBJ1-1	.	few	CSLPNRDGNTEAFF	TGCAGTCTTCCAAACCGGGACGGCAACACTGAAGCTTTCTTT
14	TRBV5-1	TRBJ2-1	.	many	CASSFQPGVNEQFF	TGCGCCAGCAGCTTCCAGCCGGGCGTCAATGAGCAGTTCTTC
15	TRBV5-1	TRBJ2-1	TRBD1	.	CASSPGQGAINEQFF	TGCGCCAGCAGCCCAGGACAGGGGGCTATCAATGAGCAGTTCTTC
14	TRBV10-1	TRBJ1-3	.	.	CASSERVRGNTIYF	TGCGCCAGCAGTGAACGGGTTCGTGGAAACACCATATATTTT
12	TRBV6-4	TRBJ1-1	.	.	CASSDRLGRAFF	TGTGCCAGCAGTGACCGATTGGGACGAGCTTTCTTT
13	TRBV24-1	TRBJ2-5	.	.	CATSDRGSETQYF	TGTGCCACCAGTGATAGAGGGTCAGAGACCCAGTACTTC
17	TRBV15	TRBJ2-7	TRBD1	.	CATSRERSGTGIYEQYF	TGTGCCACCAGCAGAGAACGTAGTGGGACAGGAATATACGAGCAGTACTTC
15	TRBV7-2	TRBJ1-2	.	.	CASTLQGDLLLGYTF	TGTGCCAGCACCTTACAGGGTGATTTGTTATTGGGCTACACCTTC
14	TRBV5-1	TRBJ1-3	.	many	CASSLDPVGNTIYF	TGCGCCAGCAGCTTGGACCCGGTTGGAAACACCATATATTTT